This TCR beta chain was sequenced during a study of shared clonotypes between healthy human individuals. Study-level findings and limits: Around 5% was the fraction of naive CD4 clonotypes found shared across a few donors. In contrast to clonotypes shared by all four donors, non-shared clonotypes had lower generation probabilities. In having few donors, the study represented limited genetic and exposure-history diversity.

Naive CD8 cells, CD45RO-negative and positively selected for CCR7, excluded terminally differentiated effector memory CD45RA+ cells. With respect to this clone: The target antigen is unknown.

It was at deep level that the assay was run. Method: immunoSEQ multiplex PCR; TCRdb's copy keeps in-frame clones and lacks some. The sample holds approximately 810,000 clones, 80% to 95% seen once. The V end was cut by 1 base, the J end by 0 bases, with 8 bases between. CDR3 length: 14 amino acids. Germline V gene sequence: CDR1 SGHTS, CDR2 YDEGEE. The TCR sequence derives from a man aged 25-45 years in good health. The chain is built from TRBV5-8 and TRBJ2-7; no clear D gene. Sequenced sample: naive CD8+ T cells sorted from blood. The CDR3 DNA is TGTGCCAGCAGCTTGTCGTGGAGCTCCTACGAGCAGTACTTC. Translation gives CASSLSWSSYEQYF.